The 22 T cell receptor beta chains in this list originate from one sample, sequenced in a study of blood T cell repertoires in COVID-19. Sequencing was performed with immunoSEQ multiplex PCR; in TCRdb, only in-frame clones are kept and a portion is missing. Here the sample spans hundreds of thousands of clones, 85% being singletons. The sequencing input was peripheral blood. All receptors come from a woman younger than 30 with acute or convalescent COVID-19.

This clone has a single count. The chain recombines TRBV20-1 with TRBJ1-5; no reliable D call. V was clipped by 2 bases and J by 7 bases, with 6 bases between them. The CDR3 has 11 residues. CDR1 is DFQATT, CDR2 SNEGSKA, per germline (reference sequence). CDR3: CSARPGQPQHF. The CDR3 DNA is TGCAGTGCTAGACCCGGGCAGCCCCAGCATTTT.

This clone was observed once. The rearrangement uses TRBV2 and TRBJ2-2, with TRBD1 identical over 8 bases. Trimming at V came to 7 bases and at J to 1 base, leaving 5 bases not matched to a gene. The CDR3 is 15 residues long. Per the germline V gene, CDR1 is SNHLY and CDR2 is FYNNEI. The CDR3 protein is CASKRTGMNTGELFF. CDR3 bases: TGTGCCAGCAAAAGGACAGGGATGAACACCGGGGAGCTGTTTTTT.

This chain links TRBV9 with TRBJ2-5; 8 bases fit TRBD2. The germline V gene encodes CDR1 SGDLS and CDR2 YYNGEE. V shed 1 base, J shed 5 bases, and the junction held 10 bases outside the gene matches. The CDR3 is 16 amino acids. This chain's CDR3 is CASSVLAGGGRETQYF. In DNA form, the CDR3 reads TGTGCCAGCAGCGTACTCGCGGGAGGAGGTAGGGAGACCCAGTACTTC.

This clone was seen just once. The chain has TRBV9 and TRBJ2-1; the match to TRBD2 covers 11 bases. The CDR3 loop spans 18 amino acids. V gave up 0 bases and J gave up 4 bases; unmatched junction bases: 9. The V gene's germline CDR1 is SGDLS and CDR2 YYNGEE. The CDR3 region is CASSVDLRLAGSYNEQFF. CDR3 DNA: TGTGCCAGCAGCGTAGACTTACGACTAGCGGGATCTTACAATGAGCAGTTCTTC. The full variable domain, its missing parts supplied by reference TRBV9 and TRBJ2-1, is DSGVTQTPKHLITATGQRVTLRCSPRSGDLSVYWYQQSLDQGLQFLIQYYNGEERAKGNILERFSAQQFPDLHSELNLSSLELGDSALYFCASSVDLRLAGSYNEQFFGPGTRLTVL.

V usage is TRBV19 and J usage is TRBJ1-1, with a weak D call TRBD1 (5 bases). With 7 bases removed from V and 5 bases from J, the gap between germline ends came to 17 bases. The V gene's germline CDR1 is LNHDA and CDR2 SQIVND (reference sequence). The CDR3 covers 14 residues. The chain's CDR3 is CASTLGGRGTEAFF. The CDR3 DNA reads TGTGCCAGTACCCTGGGGGGAAGAGGAACTGAAGCTTTCTTT.

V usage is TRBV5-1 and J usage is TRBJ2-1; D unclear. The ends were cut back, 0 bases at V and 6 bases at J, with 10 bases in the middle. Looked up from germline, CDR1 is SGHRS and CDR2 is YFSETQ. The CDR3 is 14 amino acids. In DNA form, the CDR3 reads TGCGCCAGCAGCTTGGGACTTCTGCCCAATGAGCAGTTCTTC. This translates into CASSLGLLPNEQFF.

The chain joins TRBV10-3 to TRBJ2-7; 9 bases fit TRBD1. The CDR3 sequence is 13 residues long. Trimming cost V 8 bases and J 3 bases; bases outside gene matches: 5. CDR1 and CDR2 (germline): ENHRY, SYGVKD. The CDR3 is CAIGTGGIYEQYF. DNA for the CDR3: TGTGCCATCGGAACAGGGGGCATCTACGAGCAGTACTTC.

The DNA of the CDR3 is TGCGCCAGCAGCTTGGAGGGAACTAGTTTCCCTTGGTACGAGCAGTACTTC. This sequence encodes CASSLEGTSFPWYEQYF. J is TRBJ2-7 and V is TRBV5-1; D might be TRBD2 (5 bases). The germline V and J ends were trimmed by 0 bases and 4 bases, with 20 bases remaining between them. This CDR3 spans 17 amino acids. CDR1 and CDR2 (germline): SGHRS, YFSETQ.

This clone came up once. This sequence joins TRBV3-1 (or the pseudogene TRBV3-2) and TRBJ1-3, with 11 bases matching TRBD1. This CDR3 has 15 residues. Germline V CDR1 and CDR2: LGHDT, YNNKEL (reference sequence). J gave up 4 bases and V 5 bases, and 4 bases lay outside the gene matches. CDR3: CASSYGQGAGNTIYF. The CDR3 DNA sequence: TGTGCCAGCAGCTATGGACAGGGGGCAGGAAACACCATATATTTT.

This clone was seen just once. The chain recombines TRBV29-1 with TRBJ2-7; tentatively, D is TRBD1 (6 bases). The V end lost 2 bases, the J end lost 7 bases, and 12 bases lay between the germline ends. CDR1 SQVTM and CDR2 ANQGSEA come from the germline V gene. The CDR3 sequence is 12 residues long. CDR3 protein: CSVESRGIEQYF. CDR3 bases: TGCAGCGTTGAAAGTAGGGGGATTGAGCAGTACTTC.

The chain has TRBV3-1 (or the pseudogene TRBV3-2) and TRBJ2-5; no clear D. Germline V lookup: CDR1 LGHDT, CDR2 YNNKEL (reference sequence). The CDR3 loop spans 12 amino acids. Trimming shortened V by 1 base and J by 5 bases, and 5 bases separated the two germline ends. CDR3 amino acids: CASSQVAETQYF. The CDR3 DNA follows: TGTGCCAGCAGCCAAGTGGCTGAGACCCAGTACTTC.

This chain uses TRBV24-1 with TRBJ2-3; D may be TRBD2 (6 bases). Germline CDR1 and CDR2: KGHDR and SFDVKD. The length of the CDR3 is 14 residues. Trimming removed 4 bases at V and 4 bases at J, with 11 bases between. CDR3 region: CATSDSTRADTQYF. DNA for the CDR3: TGTGCCACCAGTGACTCGACTAGGGCAGATACGCAGTATTTT.

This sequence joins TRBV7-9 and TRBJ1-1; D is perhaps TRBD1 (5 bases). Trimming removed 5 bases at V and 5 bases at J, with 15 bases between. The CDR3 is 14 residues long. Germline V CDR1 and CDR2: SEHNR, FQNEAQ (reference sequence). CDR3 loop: CASSPLQEGTEAFF. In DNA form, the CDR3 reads TGTGCCAGCAGCCCGTTACAGGAGGGGACTGAAGCTTTCTTT.

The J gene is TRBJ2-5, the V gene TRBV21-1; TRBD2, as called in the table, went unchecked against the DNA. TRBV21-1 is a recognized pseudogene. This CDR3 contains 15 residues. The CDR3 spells CASSKAAGLAETQYF. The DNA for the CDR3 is TGTGCCAGCAGCAAAGCTGCGGGTCTGGCTGAGACCCAGTACTTC.

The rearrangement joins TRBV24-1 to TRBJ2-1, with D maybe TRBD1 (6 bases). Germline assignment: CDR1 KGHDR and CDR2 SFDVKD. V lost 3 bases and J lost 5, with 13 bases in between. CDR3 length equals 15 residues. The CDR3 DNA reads TGTGCCACCAGTGATCCGAAGGGGGTACACAATGAGCAGTTCTTC. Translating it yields CATSDPKGVHNEQFF.

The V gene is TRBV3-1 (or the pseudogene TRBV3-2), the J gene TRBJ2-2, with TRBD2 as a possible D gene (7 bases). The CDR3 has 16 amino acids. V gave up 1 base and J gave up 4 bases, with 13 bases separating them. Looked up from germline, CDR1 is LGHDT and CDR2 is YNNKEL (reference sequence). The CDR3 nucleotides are TGTGCCAGCAGCCAAGCCCGGGGGGCGGGCACCGGGGAGCTGTTTTTT. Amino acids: CASSQARGAGTGELFF.

CDR3 sequence (DNA): TGTGCCAGCAGCTTTACACAGGTTCACTCTGGAAACACCATATATTTT. This encodes CASSFTQVHSGNTIYF. The chain links TRBV12-1 to TRBJ1-3; the table's D call of TRBD1 was not tested on the DNA. TRBV12-1 is a recognized pseudogene. This CDR3 region has 16 residues.

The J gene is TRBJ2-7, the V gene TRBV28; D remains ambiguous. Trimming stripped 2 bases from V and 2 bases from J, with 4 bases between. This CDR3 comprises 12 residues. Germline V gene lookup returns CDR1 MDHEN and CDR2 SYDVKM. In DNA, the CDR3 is TGTGCCAGCAGTTTAGTCACCTACGAGCAGTACTTC. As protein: CASSLVTYEQYF.

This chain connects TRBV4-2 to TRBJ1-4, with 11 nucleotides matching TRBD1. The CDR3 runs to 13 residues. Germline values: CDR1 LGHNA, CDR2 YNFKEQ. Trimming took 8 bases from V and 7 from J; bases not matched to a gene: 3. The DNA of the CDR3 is TGTGCCAGCCGGACAGGGGGCGGTGAAAAACTGTTTTTT. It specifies CASRTGGGEKLFF.

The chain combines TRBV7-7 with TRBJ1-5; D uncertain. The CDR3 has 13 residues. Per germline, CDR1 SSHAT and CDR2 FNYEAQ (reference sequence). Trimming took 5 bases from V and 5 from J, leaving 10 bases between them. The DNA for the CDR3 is TGTGCCAGCAGCCGTGGACTTGATCAGCCCCAGCATTTT. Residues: CASSRGLDQPQHF.

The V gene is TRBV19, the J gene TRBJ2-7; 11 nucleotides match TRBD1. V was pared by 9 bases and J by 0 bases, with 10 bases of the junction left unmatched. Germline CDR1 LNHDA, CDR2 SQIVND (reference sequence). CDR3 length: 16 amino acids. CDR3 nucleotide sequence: TGTGCCAGCGCCTCCGGGACAGGGGGAAACTCCTACGAGCAGTACTTC. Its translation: CASASGTGGNSYEQYF.

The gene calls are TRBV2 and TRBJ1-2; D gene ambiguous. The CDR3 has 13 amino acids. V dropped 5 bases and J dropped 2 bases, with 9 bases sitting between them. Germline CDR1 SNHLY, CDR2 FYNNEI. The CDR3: CASSIRENYGYTF. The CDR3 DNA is TGTGCCAGCAGTATACGTGAGAACTATGGCTACACCTTC.